The text below deals with one T cell receptor beta chain. Deletions cut 0 bases from V and 4 bases from J, with 9 bases between. The V gene's germline CDR1 is GTSNPN and CDR2 SVGIG (reference sequence). The CDR3 is 13 amino acids. Sequencing used immunoSEQ multiplex PCR; TCRdb keeps in-frame clones, though not all of them. The table shows roughly 130,000 clones, with over 90% occurring only once. This entry belongs to a study of control samples from healthy donors and cancer patients. The sequence came from a man in his fifties or sixties with colorectal cancer. The material sequenced was PBMCs. This chain uses TRBV30 with TRBJ2-5; D may be TRBD2 (5 bases). This CDR3 reads CAWSVRGPETQYF. The CDR3 region has the DNA TGTGCCTGGAGTGTACGAGGGCCAGAGACCCAGTACTTC.